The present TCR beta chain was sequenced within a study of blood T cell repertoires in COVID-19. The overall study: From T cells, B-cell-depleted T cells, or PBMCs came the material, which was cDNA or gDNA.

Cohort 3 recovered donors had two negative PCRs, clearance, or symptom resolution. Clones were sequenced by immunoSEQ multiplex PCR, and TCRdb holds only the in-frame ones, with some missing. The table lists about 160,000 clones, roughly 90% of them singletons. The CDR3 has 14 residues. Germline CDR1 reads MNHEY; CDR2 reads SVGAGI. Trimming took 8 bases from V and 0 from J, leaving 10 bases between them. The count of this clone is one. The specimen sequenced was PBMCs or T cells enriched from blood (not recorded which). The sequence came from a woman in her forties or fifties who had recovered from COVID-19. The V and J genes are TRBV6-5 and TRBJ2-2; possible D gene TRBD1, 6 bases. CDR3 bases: TGTGCCAGCGGGACATTCGCGAACACCGGGGAGCTGTTTTTT. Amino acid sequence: CASGTFANTGELFF.